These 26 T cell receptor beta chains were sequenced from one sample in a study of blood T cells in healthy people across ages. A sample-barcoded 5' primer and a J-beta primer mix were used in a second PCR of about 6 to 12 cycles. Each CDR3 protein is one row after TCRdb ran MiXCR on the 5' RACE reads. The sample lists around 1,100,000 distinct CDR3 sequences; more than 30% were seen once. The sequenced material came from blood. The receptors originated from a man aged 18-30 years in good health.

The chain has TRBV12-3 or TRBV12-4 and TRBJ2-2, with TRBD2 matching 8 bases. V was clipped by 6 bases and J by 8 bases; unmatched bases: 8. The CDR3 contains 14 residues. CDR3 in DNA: TGTGCCAGCAGCGAGGGACTAGGAGGGGGGGAGCTGTTTTTT. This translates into CASSEGLGGGELFF.

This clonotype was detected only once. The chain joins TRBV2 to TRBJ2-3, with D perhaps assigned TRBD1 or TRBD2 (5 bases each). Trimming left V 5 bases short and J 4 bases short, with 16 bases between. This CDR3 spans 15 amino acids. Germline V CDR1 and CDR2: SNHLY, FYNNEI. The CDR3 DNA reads TGTGCCAGCAGTTCCCGGGACCAGGGCCCAGATACGCAGTATTTT. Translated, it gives CASSSRDQGPDTQYF.

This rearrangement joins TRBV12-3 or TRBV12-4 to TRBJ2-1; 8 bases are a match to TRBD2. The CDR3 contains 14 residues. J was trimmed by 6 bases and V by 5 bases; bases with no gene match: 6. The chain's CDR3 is CASSVDGGANEQFF. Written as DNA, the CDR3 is TGTGCCAGCAGTGTTGACGGGGGGGCCAATGAGCAGTTCTTC.

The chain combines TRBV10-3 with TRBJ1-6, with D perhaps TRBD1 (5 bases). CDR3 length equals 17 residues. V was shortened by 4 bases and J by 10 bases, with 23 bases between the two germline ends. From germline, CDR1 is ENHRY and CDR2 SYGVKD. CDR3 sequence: CAISVSPGRQANSPLHF. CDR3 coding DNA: TGTGCCATCAGTGTGTCCCCGGGACGACAAGCCAACTCACCCCTCCACTTT.

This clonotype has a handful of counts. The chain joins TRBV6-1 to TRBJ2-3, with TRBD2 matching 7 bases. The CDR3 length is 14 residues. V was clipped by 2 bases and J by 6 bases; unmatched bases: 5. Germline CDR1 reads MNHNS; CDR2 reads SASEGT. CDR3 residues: CASSETTSADTQYF. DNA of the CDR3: TGTGCCAGCAGTGAAACCACTAGCGCGGATACGCAGTATTTT.

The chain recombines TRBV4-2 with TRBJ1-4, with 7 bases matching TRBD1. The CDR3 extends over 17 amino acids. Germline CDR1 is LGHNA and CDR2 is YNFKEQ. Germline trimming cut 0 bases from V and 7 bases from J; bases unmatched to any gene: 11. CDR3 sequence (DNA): TGTGCCAGCAGCCAAGACCCAGGGGGATCTTTTGCTGAAAAACTGTTTTTT. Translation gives CASSQDPGGSFAEKLFF.

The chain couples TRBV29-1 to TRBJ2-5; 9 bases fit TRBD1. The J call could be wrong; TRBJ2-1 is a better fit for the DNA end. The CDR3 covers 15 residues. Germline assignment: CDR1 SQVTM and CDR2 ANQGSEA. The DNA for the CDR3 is TGCAGCGTTGAGAGGACAGGGGTAGGCCAAGAGACCCAGTTCTTC. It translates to CSVERTGVGQETQFF.

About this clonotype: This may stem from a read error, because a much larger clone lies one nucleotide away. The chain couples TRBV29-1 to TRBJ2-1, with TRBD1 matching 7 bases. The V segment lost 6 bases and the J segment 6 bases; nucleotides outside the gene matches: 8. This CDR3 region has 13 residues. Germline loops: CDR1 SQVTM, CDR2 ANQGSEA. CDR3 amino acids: CSVTMTGSNEQFF. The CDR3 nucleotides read TGCAGCGTGACCATGACAGGGAGCAATGAGCAGTTCTTC.

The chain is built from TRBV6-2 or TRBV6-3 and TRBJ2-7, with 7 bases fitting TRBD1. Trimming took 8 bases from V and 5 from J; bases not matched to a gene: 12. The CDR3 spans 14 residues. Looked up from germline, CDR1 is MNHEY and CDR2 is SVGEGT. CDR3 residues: CASEGDRMHNEQYF. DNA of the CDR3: TGTGCCAGCGAGGGGGACAGAATGCATAACGAGCAGTACTTC.

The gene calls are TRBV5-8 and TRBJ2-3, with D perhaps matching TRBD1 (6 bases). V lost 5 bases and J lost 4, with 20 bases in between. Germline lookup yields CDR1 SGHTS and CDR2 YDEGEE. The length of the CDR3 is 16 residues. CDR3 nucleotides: TGTGCCAGCAGTCGGGGAAAGGGGGTAGCATCAGATACGCAGTATTTT. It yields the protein CASSRGKGVASDTQYF. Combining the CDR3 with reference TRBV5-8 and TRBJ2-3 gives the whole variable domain EAGVTQSPTHLIKTRGQQATLRCSPISGHTSVYWYQQALGLGLQFLLWYDEGEERNRGNFPPRFSGRQFPNYSSELNVNALELEDSALYLCASSRGKGVASDTQYFGPGTRLTVL.

The CDR3 is CASSHTQGELFF. As DNA, the CDR3 is TGCGCCAGCAGCCACACACAGGGGGAACTGTTTTTT. V usage is TRBV4-3 and J usage is TRBJ1-4, with 8 bases identical to TRBD1. J gave up 12 bases and V 3 bases, and 3 bases lay outside the gene matches. CDR3 size: 12 residues. Germline V CDR1 and CDR2: LGHNA, YSLEER.

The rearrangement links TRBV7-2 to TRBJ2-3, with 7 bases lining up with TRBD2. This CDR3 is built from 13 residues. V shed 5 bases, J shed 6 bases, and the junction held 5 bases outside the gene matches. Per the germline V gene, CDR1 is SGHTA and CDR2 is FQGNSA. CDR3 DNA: TGTGCCAGCAGCGGGGGAGGGGCTGATACGCAGTATTTT. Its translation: CASSGGGADTQYF.

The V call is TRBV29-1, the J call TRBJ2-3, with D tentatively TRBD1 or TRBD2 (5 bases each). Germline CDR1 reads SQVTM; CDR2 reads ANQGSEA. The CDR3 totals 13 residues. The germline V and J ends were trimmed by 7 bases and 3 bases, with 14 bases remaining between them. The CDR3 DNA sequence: TGCAGCGGGGGGACCCACCCAACAGATACGCAGTATTTT. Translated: CSGGTHPTDTQYF.

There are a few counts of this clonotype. The CDR3 protein is CASSLVIRGSGANVLTF. CDR3 DNA sequence: TGTGCCAGCAGCTTAGTAATCCGGGGCTCTGGGGCCAACGTCCTGACTTTC. This rearrangement joins TRBV11-2 to TRBJ2-6; the D gene is possibly TRBD2 (5 bases). CDR3 length: 17 amino acids. The germline gives CDR1 SGHAT, CDR2 FQNNGV. V lost 1 base and J 0 bases, leaving 10 bases between the germline ends.

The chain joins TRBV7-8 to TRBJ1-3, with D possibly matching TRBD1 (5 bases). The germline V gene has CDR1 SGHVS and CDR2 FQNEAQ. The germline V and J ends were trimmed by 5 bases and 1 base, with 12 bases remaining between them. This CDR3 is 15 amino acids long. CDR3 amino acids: CASSPAGRSGNTIYF. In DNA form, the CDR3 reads TGTGCCAGCAGCCCCGCGGGACGGTCTGGAAACACCATATATTTT.

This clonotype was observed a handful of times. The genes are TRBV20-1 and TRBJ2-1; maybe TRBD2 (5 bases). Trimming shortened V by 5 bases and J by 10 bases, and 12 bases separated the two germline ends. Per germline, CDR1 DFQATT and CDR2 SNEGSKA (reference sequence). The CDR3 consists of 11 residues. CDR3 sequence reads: CSAERGSEQFF. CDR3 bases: TGCAGTGCTGAACGGGGATCCGAGCAGTTCTTC.

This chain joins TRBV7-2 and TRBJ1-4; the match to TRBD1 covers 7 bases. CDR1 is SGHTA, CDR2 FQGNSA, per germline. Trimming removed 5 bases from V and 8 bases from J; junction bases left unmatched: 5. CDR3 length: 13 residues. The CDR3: CASSVGTVEKLFF. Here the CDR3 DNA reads TGTGCCAGCAGCGTAGGGACAGTCGAAAAACTGTTTTTT. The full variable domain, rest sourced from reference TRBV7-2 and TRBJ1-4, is GAGVSQSPSNKVTEKGKDVELRCDPISGHTALYWYRQSLGQGLEFLIYFQGNSAPDKSGLPSDRFSAERTGGSVSTLTIQRTQQEDSAVYLCASSVGTVEKLFFGSGTQLSVL.

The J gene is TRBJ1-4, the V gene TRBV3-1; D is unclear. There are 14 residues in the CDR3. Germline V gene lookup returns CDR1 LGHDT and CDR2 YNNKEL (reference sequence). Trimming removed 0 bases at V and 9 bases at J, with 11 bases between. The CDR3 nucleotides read TGTGCCAGCAGCCAAGAGTCATTTGGACAAAAACTGTTTTTT. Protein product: CASSQESFGQKLFF. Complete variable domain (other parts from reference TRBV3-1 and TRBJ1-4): DTAVSQTPKYLVTQMGNDKSIKCEQNLGHDTMYWYKQDSKKFLKIMFSYNNKELIINETVPNRFSPKSPDKAHLNLHINSLELGDSAVYFCASSQESFGQKLFFGSGTQLSVL.

CDR3 bases: TGCAGTGCTAGGGATAGCGGGGGCGGCACCGGGGAGCTGTTTTTT. Protein sequence: CSARDSGGGTGELFF. The chain uses TRBV20-1 and TRBJ2-2; 9 positions match TRBD2. V lost 3 bases to trimming and J lost 4 bases; unmatched junction nucleotides: 6. Germline loops: CDR1 DFQATT, CDR2 SNEGSKA (reference sequence). CDR3 length equals 15 residues.

The CDR3 DNA follows: TGTGCCAGCAGGATGGAGGGACAGAGGGATTCACCCCTCCACTTT. This gives the protein CASRMEGQRDSPLHF. V gene TRBV2 combines with J gene TRBJ1-6; TRBD1 matches 7 bases. This CDR3 comprises 15 residues. The V gene end was trimmed by 6 bases and the J gene end by 8 bases; junction bases not matched to a gene: 10. Germline loops: CDR1 SNHLY, CDR2 FYNNEI.

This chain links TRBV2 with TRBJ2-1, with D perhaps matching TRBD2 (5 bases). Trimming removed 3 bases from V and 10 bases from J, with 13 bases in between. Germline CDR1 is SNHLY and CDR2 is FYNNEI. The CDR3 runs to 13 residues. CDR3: CASSDSGDYEQFF. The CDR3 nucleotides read TGTGCCAGCAGTGACTCCGGAGACTACGAGCAGTTCTTC.

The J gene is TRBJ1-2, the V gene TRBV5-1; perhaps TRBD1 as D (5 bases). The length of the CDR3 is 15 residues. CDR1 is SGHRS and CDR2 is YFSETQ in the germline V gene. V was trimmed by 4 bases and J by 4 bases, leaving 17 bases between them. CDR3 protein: CASSPSPQDPYGYTF. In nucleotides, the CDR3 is TGCGCCAGCAGCCCCTCCCCACAGGACCCCTATGGCTACACCTTC.

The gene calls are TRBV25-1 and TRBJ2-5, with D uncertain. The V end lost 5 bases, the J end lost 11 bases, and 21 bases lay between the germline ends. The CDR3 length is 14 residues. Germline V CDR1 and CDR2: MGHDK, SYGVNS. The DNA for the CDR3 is TGTGCCAGCAGTAATATGTTTGGCTACAATGAGCAGTACTTC. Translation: CASSNMFGYNEQYF.

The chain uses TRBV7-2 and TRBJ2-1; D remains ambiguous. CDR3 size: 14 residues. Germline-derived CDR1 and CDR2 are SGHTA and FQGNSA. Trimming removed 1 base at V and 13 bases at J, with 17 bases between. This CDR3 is CASSLVSEQETQFF. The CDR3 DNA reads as TGTGCCAGCAGCTTAGTGTCCGAACAAGAGACCCAGTTCTTC.

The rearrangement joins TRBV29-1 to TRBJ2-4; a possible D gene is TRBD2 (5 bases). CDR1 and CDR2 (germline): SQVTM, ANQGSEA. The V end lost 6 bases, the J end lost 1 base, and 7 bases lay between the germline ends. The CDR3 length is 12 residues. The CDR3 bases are TGCAGCGTATGGGAGGCCAAAAACATTCAGTACTTC. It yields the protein CSVWEAKNIQYF.

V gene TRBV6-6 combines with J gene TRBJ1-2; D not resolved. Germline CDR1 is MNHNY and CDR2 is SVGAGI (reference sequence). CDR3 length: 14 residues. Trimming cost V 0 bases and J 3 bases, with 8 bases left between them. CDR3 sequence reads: CASSYSGAYYGYTF. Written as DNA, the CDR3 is TGTGCCAGCAGTTACTCGGGAGCCTACTATGGCTACACCTTC.